A selection of T cell receptor beta chains follows, all from one sample in a study of long-term antiretroviral therapy in people with HIV. Method: immunoSEQ multiplex PCR; TCRdb's copy keeps in-frame clones and lacks some. The sample yields over 15,000 clones, approximately 88% seen once. The specimen comprised unsorted PBMCs, sampled 0.9 years after starting antiretroviral therapy. The source of these receptors is a man aged 18-30 years with HIV. CDR3s include the opening cysteine and the closing phenylalanine or tryptophan.

j_call	v_call	cdr3_aa
TRBJ2-1	TRBV29-1	CSVVTVYNEQFF
TRBJ1-1	TRBV9	CASSVGWIQQNTEAFF
TRBJ1-5	TRBV28	CASSFKGRNQPQHF
TRBJ1-1	TRBV19	CASSMGLMNTEAFF
TRBJ1-1	TRBV6-5	CASSGGTAHEAFF
TRBJ2-1	TRBV6-5	CASSYLGGSNEQFF
TRBJ2-5	TRBV27	CASSLISGQGETQYF
TRBJ1-3	TRBV7-8	CASSSGDSGNTIYF
TRBJ1-6	TRBV27	CASSYFRDADNSPLHF
TRBJ2-3	TRBV18	CASSSRLAGGTDTQYF
TRBJ2-7	TRBV27	CASSLLDPSLGQYF
TRBJ2-4	TRBV5-1	CASSLAQGGLNIQYF
TRBJ2-5	TRBV7-8	CASSLTRRDSGEAQYF
TRBJ2-6	TRBV7-3	CASSLVGTGASGANVLTF
TRBJ2-2	TRBV28	CASSATSGGNTGELFF
TRBJ1-3	TRBV19	CASIPGVPGNTIYF
TRBJ2-5	TRBV5-1	CASSLEKTQYF
TRBJ2-1	TRBV18	CASSVLPGQGIYNEQFF
TRBJ1-1	TRBV10-3	CAISELPDVLNTEAFF
TRBJ1-5	TRBV2	CASRRGVNQPQHF
TRBJ2-1	TRBV7-3	CASSLTDEINEQFF
TRBJ1-1	TRBV7-3	CASSSQPNTEAFF
TRBJ2-7	TRBV15	CATSRVPMTSGSYEQYF
TRBJ2-7	TRBV6-5	CASSYSGTAYREQYF
TRBJ1-2	TRBV14	CASSQVWSGSKLFGYTF
TRBJ1-1	TRBV13	CASSLDSRNTEAFF
TRBJ1-1	TRBV6-1	CASSEALRPNSPNTEAFF
TRBJ1-5	TRBV6-6	CASGRGEWNQPQHF
TRBJ2-4	TRBV4-1	CASSTHPADLAKNIQYF
TRBJ1-2	TRBV5-1	CASSVRYFRDSDGYTF
TRBJ2-3	TRBV7-2	CAGISFRDSSDTQYF
TRBJ2-5	TRBV7-8	CASSLGWLETQYF
TRBJ2-5	TRBV2	CASSEDRGLETQYF
TRBJ1-1	TRBV11-1	CASSLLSGTEAFF
TRBJ2-5	TRBV11-2	CASSSGGWETQYF
TRBJ1-5	TRBV28	CASTPGWRNQPQHF
TRBJ1-2	TRBV28	CASSSDYGYTF